A selection of T cell receptor beta chains follows, all from one sample in a study of blood T cell repertoires in COVID-19. TCRdb's table, derived via immunoSEQ multiplex PCR, lists solely in-frame clones and lacks some. The repertoire holds some 89,000 clones, with approximately 76% as singletons. The sample was peripheral blood. All receptors come from a man aged 65 to 79 with acute or convalescent COVID-19. Each CDR3 is given with its conserved first and last residue. The D gene is left open where the match is weak. Not every row has a clone size; where given, it reads once, few, many or a size class.

J: TRBJ2-3
V: TRBV28
size: -
D: TRBD2
CDR3: CASFLAGDADTQYF
DNA: TGTGCCAGCTTCCTAGCGGGAGACGCAGATACGCAGTATTTT

J: TRBJ1-6
V: TRBV6-5
size: -
D: -
CDR3: CASSYENYSPLHF
DNA: TGTGCCAGCAGTTACGAGAATTATTCCCCCCTCCACTTT

J: TRBJ1-6
V: TRBV5-1
size: -
D: -
CDR3: CASSDQGYSPLHF
DNA: TGCGCCAGCAGCGACCAGGGCTACTCACCCCTCCACTTT

J: TRBJ1-5
V: TRBV15
size: -
D: -
CDR3: CATSRDLGGFGNQPQHF
DNA: TGTGCCACCAGCAGAGATCTGGGGGGGTTCGGCAATCAGCCCCAGCATTTT

J: TRBJ1-2
V: TRBV28
size: -
D: TRBD1
CDR3: CASSFGTGERYGYTF
DNA: TGTGCCAGCAGTTTCGGGACAGGAGAACGCTATGGCTACACCTTC

J: TRBJ2-2
V: TRBV19
size: -
D: -
CDR3: CASSIVNGELFF
DNA: TGTGCCAGTAGTATAGTTAACGGGGAGCTGTTTTTT

J: TRBJ1-2
V: TRBV10-3
size: -
D: -
CDR3: CAINRENYGYTF
DNA: TGTGCCATCAACAGGGAGAACTATGGCTACACCTTC

J: TRBJ1-2
V: TRBV7-2
size: -
D: -
CDR3: CASSLAITALRGYGYTF
DNA: TGTGCCAGCAGCTTAGCAATCACAGCCCTCAGGGGCTATGGCTACACCTTC

J: TRBJ2-1
V: TRBV27
size: -
D: TRBD2
CDR3: CASTGPLAGRVDEQFF
DNA: TGTGCCAGCACCGGACCACTAGCGGGGCGGGTCGATGAGCAGTTCTTC

J: TRBJ1-2
V: TRBV30
size: -
D: -
CDR3: CASPGDGGGYGYTF
DNA: TGTGCCTCCCCGGGAGATGGTGGGGGGTATGGCTACACCTTC

J: TRBJ1-1
V: TRBV5-1
size: medium-sized
D: TRBD1
CDR3: CASSLNPGQEEAFF
DNA: TGCGCCAGCAGCTTAAATCCGGGACAGGAGGAAGCTTTCTTT

J: TRBJ1-1
V: TRBV29-1
size: -
D: -
CDR3: CSTSVDDRGQSGNLNTEAFF
DNA: TGCAGCACATCGGTAGACGATCGTGGACAATCGGGCAATTTGAACACTGAAGCTTTCTTT

J: TRBJ1-2
V: TRBV27
size: -
D: -
CDR3: CASSFTESGYGYTF
DNA: TGTGCCAGCAGTTTTACCGAGTCAGGCTATGGCTACACCTTC

J: TRBJ1-1
V: TRBV7-8
size: -
D: -
CDR3: CASSLKKGGSLNTEAFF
DNA: TGTGCCAGCAGCTTAAAGAAGGGAGGGAGTCTGAACACTGAAGCTTTCTTT

J: TRBJ2-7
V: TRBV5-1
size: -
D: TRBD2
CDR3: CASSRTSGRASAGEQYF
DNA: TGCGCCAGCAGTCGGACTAGCGGGAGGGCTTCCGCCGGCGAGCAGTACTTC

J: TRBJ2-3
V: TRBV12-5
size: -
D: -
CDR3: CASGLGEAGLSDTQYF
DNA: TGTGCTAGTGGTTTGGGGGAGGCAGGACTCTCAGATACGCAGTATTTT

J: TRBJ1-4
V: TRBV27
size: -
D: TRBD1
CDR3: CASSTGGREKLFF
DNA: TGTGCCAGCAGTACAGGGGGGAGGGAAAAACTGTTTTTT

J: TRBJ1-1
V: TRBV5-1
size: -
D: TRBD1
CDR3: CASSQSPGQGVSNTEAFF
DNA: TGCGCCAGCAGCCAATCCCCGGGACAGGGGGTTTCGAACACTGAAGCTTTCTTT

J: TRBJ2-5
V: TRBV29-1
size: once
D: -
CDR3: CSVELLAGERETQYF
DNA: TGCAGCGTTGAATTGTTGGCAGGGGAAAGAGAGACCCAGTACTTC

J: TRBJ1-2
V: TRBV6-1
size: -
D: -
CDR3: CASSEIGITSPYGYTF
DNA: TGTGCCAGCAGTGAAATCGGGATAACCTCACCCTATGGCTACACCTTC

J: TRBJ1-5
V: TRBV27
size: -
D: -
CDR3: CASSFKGESNQPQHF
DNA: TGTGCCAGCAGTTTTAAGGGGGAAAGCAATCAGCCCCAGCATTTT

J: TRBJ2-7
V: TRBV5-5
size: -
D: TRBD2
CDR3: CASSPSWTSGAFGEQYF
DNA: TGTGCCAGCAGCCCATCGTGGACTAGCGGTGCATTCGGAGAGCAGTACTTC